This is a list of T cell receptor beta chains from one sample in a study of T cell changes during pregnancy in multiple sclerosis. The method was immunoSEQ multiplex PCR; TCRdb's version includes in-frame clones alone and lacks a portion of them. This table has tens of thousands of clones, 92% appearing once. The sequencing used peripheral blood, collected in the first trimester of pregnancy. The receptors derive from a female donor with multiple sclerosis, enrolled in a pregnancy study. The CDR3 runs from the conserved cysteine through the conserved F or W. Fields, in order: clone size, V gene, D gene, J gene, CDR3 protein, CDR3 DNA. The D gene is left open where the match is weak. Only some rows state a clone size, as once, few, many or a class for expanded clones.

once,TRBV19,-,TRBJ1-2,CASSTGQSYGYTF,TGTGCCAGTAGTACCGGACAGAGCTATGGCTACACCTTC
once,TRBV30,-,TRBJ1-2,CAWSAGQIYGYTF,TGTGCCTGGAGCGCAGGACAGATTTATGGCTACACCTTC
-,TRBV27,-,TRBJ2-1,CASSLPGTFPNEQFF,TGTGCCAGCAGTTTACCCGGGACATTTCCCAATGAGCAGTTCTTC
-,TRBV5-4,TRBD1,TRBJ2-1,CASSLQGVNEQFF,TGTGCCAGCAGCTTGCAGGGGGTCAATGAGCAGTTCTTC
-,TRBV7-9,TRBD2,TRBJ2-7,CASSLGGLAGYEQYF,TGTGCCAGCAGCTTAGGGGGACTAGCGGGTTACGAGCAGTACTTC
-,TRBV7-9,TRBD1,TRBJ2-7,CASSLSLLTGVSSYEQYF,TGTGCCAGCAGCCTTAGCCTCCTGACAGGGGTGAGCTCCTACGAGCAGTACTTC
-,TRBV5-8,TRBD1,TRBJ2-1,CASRLTGYNEQFF,TGTGCCAGCAGGCTGACAGGGTACAATGAGCAGTTCTTC
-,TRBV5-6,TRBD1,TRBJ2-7,CASSQGQGGLFYEQYF,TGTGCCAGCAGCCAAGGACAGGGGGGGCTATTCTACGAGCAGTACTTC
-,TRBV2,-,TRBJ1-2,CASSENRRTSYGYTF,TGTGCCAGCAGTGAAAATCGTCGGACAAGCTATGGCTACACCTTC
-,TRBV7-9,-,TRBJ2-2,CASSFIEFNTGELFF,TGTGCCAGCAGCTTCATAGAGTTTAACACCGGGGAGCTGTTTTTT
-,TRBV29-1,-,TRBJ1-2,CSVDRDGGYTF,TGCAGCGTTGACAGGGATGGGGGCTACACCTTC
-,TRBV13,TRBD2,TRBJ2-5,CASSPPSGTGGGETQYF,TGTGCCAGCAGCCCCCCGTCCGGGACGGGGGGAGGAGAGACCCAGTACTTC
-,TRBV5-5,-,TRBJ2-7,CASSPLMTGLYEQYF,TGTGCCAGCAGCCCTCTAATGACAGGTCTCTACGAGCAGTACTTC
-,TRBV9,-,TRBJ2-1,CASSASDYNEQFF,TGTGCCAGCAGCGCTAGCGACTACAATGAGCAGTTCTTC
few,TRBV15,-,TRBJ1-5,CATSRERGSNQPQHF,TGTGCCACCAGCAGAGAAAGGGGGAGCAATCAGCCCCAGCATTTT
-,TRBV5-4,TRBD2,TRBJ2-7,CASSTGTNYEQYF,TGTGCCAGCAGCACCGGGACTAACTACGAGCAGTACTTC
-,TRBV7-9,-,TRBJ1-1,CASSRDRERKTEAFF,TGTGCCAGCAGCCGCGACCGGGAAAGGAAAACTGAAGCTTTCTTT
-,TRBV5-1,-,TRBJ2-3,CASTLGGGISTDTQYF,TGCGCCAGCACTTTGGGAGGCGGAATTAGCACAGATACGCAGTATTTT
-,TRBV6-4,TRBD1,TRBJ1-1,CASSDAGGTEAFF,TGTGCCAGCAGTGACGCAGGGGGGACTGAAGCTTTCTTT
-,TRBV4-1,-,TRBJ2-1,CASSQVSASREQFF,TGCGCCAGCAGCCAAGTTTCGGCTAGCAGAGAGCAGTTCTTC
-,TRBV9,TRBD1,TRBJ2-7,CASGGQANSYEQYF,TGTGCCAGCGGGGGACAGGCGAACTCCTACGAGCAGTACTTC
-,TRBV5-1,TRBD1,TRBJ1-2,CASSRETGLDGYTF,TGCGCCAGCAGCAGAGAGACAGGGTTAGATGGCTACACCTTC
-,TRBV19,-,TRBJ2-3,CASSIGGNTDTQYF,TGTGCCAGTAGTATAGGCGGAAACACAGATACGCAGTATTTT